These T cell receptor beta chains were read from a single sample in a study of T cell responses to AZD1222 COVID-19 vaccine. Libraries were prepared by immunoSEQ multiplex PCR; TCRdb keeps only in-frame clonotypes and omits some of them. The table records 90,000 to 100,000 clones, nearly 90% of them present only once. This specimen consisted of peripheral blood, obtained on day 0 of AZD1222 vaccination. These receptors were taken from an adult in good health. Each CDR3 is given with its conserved first and last residue. Each record gives: J gene, clone size, V gene, D gene, CDR3 DNA, CDR3 protein. A D gene is named only where the DNA matches it firmly. Clone size appears in some rows only: once, few, many, or a class for an expanded clone.

>TRBJ1-2|-|TRBV11-3|-
TGTGCCAGCAGCCGCACAAGGTTGTCCTATGGCTACACCTTC
CASSRTRLSYGYTF
>TRBJ1-5|-|TRBV6-5|TRBD1
TGTGCCAGCAAGGCAACAGGGGGTGGTCAGCCCCAGCATTTT
CASKATGGGQPQHF
>TRBJ1-1|-|TRBV2|TRBD1
TGTGCCAGCGTCCGGGACAGGGGGAACACTGAAGCTTTCTTT
CASVRDRGNTEAFF
>TRBJ2-1|-|TRBV10-3|TRBD2
TGTGCCATCAGTGAGTCAAGCGGGAGGGCCCGAGTCCATTTCTTC
CAISESSGRARVHFF
>TRBJ1-3|-|TRBV7-6|-
TGTGCCAGCAGCTTAGTAGACAGTTTCGCTGGAAACACCATATATTTT
CASSLVDSFAGNTIYF
>TRBJ2-5|-|TRBV7-9|-
TGTGCCAGCAGCTCCATTTCCCAGGGGCCTTTACCAGAGACCCAGTACTTC
CASSSISQGPLPETQYF
>TRBJ2-3|once|TRBV3-1/TRBV3-2|-
TGTGCCAGCAGCCAATGGATATACACAGATACGCAGTATTTT
CASSQWIYTDTQYF
>TRBJ1-4|-|TRBV6-2/TRBV6-3|-
TGTGCCAGCAGTTACTCGGGGACTTGGAATGAAAAACTGTTTTTT
CASSYSGTWNEKLFF
>TRBJ1-6|-|TRBV7-9|-
TGTGCCAGCAGCTTACCTCGCGCGGGCCGCTGGTCACCCCTCCACTTT
CASSLPRAGRWSPLHF
>TRBJ1-2|-|TRBV2|TRBD1
TGTGCCAGCAGTCAGCCGCGGGACAGTTCTAACTATGGCTACACCTTC
CASSQPRDSSNYGYTF
>TRBJ2-1|-|TRBV4-3|TRBD2
TGCGCCAGCAGCCAAGACGGGGGGGCCTCTCGGAATGAGCAGTTCTTC
CASSQDGGASRNEQFF
>TRBJ1-2|-|TRBV2|TRBD1
TGTGCCAGCAGTGGCCGGACAGGGGCGGGTGGCTACACCTTC
CASSGRTGAGGYTF
>TRBJ2-7|-|TRBV19|-
TGTGCCAGTAGTATCGGAGGGGCTCCCTACGAGCAGTACTTC
CASSIGGAPYEQYF
>TRBJ2-1|-|TRBV10-3|-
TGTGCCATCGGACGGACGGGGGACAATGAGCAGTTCTTC
CAIGRTGDNEQFF
>TRBJ2-1|-|TRBV7-2|TRBD2
TGTGCCAGCAGCTCGACTAGCGGGGGGGGATACAATGAGCAGTTCTTC
CASSSTSGGGYNEQFF
>TRBJ2-3|-|TRBV4-1|TRBD1
TGCGCCAGCAGCCAAGGCCCCTCCGGGGCAGGGGGTGTAGATACGCAGTATTTT
CASSQGPSGAGGVDTQYF
>TRBJ1-6|-|TRBV4-1|-
TGCGCCAGCAGCCAAGCAGGGTTATCGGGTTCACCCCTCCACTTT
CASSQAGLSGSPLHF